Following are 21 T cell receptor beta chains from one sample sequenced in a study of PD-L1 blockade in urothelial cancer. This sample's time point: pretreatment peripheral blood. TCRdb's copy holds only in-frame clones and misses some; the assay was immunoSEQ multiplex PCR. This table has approximately 51,000 clones, roughly 86% appearing once. The source was PBMCs, collected around atezolizumab (anti-PD-L1) treatment. All receptors come from a man aged 60 to 69 with urothelial cancer.

This chain uses TRBV6-1 with TRBJ2-7; TRBD2 matches at 13 bases. CDR3 length equals 18 residues. CDR1 is MNHNS, CDR2 SASEGT, per germline. The V and J ends lost 4 bases and 2 bases, in that order; junction bases with no gene match: 11. The CDR3 loop is CASSARTSGGLGTYEQYF. The CDR3 nucleotides are TGTGCCAGCAGTGCTCGGACTAGCGGGGGATTAGGGACCTACGAGCAGTACTTC.

The chain has TRBV7-8 and TRBJ1-4, with D perhaps matching TRBD1 (5 bases). From germline, CDR1 is SGHVS and CDR2 FQNEAQ. V was pared by 0 bases and J by 8 bases, with 13 bases between. The CDR3 is 15 amino acids. The CDR3 region is CASSLAGGFGEKLFF. In nucleotides, the CDR3 is TGTGCCAGCAGCTTAGCCGGGGGGTTCGGGGAAAAACTGTTTTTT.

This chain connects TRBV6-6 to TRBJ1-2, with D possibly matching TRBD1 (5 bases). The CDR3 length is 14 residues. Germline CDR1 is MNHNY and CDR2 is SVGAGI (reference sequence). V dropped 2 bases and J dropped 2 bases, with 9 bases sitting between them. Here the CDR3 reads CASSYQGDNYGYTF. DNA for the CDR3: TGTGCCAGCAGTTACCAGGGTGACAACTATGGCTACACCTTC.

The chain links TRBV19 to TRBJ1-1; weak D call: TRBD1 (5 bases). This CDR3 spans 15 amino acids. V was clipped by 6 bases and J by 7 bases, with 21 bases between them. The germline gives CDR1 LNHDA, CDR2 SQIVND (reference sequence). CDR3 sequence reads: CASRPRGGLGGEAFF. Written as DNA, the CDR3 is TGTGCCAGTAGACCGCGGGGTGGGTTGGGGGGTGAAGCTTTCTTT.

V and J are TRBV10-2 and TRBJ2-2; D might be TRBD1 (6 bases). V was pared by 6 bases and J by 0 bases, with 11 bases between. Germline CDR1 reads WSHSY; CDR2 reads SAAADI. The CDR3 covers 15 residues. The CDR3, as DNA: TGCGCCAGCAGCCGGTCAGGGGCGAACACCGGGGAGCTGTTTTTT. It is translated as CASSRSGANTGELFF.

V gene TRBV14 combines with J gene TRBJ2-2; D unclear. The germline V gene has CDR1 SGHDN and CDR2 FVKESK. This CDR3 contains 11 residues. Trimming removed 5 bases from V and 8 bases from J, with 6 bases in between. For the CDR3, the DNA is TGTGCCAGCAGCGGTCAGGGGGAGCTGTTTTTT. This translates into CASSGQGELFF.

This chain joins TRBV11-1 and TRBJ2-1, with TRBD2 as a possible D gene (6 bases). The CDR3 runs to 13 residues. Germline V lookup: CDR1 SGHAT, CDR2 FQDESV (reference sequence). Trimming removed 6 bases from V and 4 bases from J, with 10 bases in between. The chain's CDR3 is CASSQTRYNEQFF. The CDR3 nucleotides read TGTGCCAGCAGTCAGACTAGATACAATGAGCAGTTCTTC.

This clone occurred once. The chain joins TRBV18 to TRBJ2-7, with TRBD1 matching 10 bases. There are 16 residues in the CDR3. Germline lookup yields CDR1 KGHSH and CDR2 LQKENI. The V and J ends lost 5 bases and 2 bases, in that order; junction bases with no gene match: 9. The CDR3 reads CASSSDDRGQTYEQYF. CDR3 DNA sequence: TGTGCCAGCTCATCAGACGACAGGGGGCAGACCTACGAGCAGTACTTC.

The V gene is TRBV5-4, the J gene TRBJ1-2; 7 bases are a match to TRBD1. The CDR3 consists of 15 residues. Trimming removed 0 bases from V and 3 bases from J; junction bases left unmatched: 5. The germline gives CDR1 SGHNT, CDR2 YYREEE (reference sequence). In DNA, the CDR3 is TGTGCCAGCAGCTTGGAGGTCAGGGGGGACTATGGCTACACCTTC. Its translation: CASSLEVRGDYGYTF.

The chain couples TRBV5-4 to TRBJ1-6; D unresolved. The CDR3 is made up of 15 amino acids. Germline CDR1 and CDR2: SGHNT and YYREEE (reference sequence). V was shortened by 6 bases and J by 5 bases, with 15 bases between the two germline ends. The CDR3 region is CASTPLDRDNSPLHF. The CDR3 DNA reads TGTGCCAGCACCCCCCTGGATCGGGATAATTCACCCCTCCACTTT.

The CDR3 nucleotides read TGTGCCAGCAGCGTCATAGCGGGGCCCGCGGATACGCAGTATTTT. Residues: CASSVIAGPADTQYF. The rearrangement uses TRBV9 and TRBJ2-3, with 8 bases lining up with TRBD2. Germline V gives CDR1 SGDLS, CDR2 YYNGEE. The V gene end was trimmed by 2 bases and the J gene end by 6 bases; junction bases not matched to a gene: 8. The CDR3 totals 15 residues.

The rearrangement joins TRBV28 to TRBJ1-2, with no clear D. With 6 bases removed from V and 5 bases from J, the gap between germline ends came to 19 bases. From germline, CDR1 is MDHEN and CDR2 SYDVKM. CDR3 length: 15 amino acids. CDR3 in DNA: TGTGCCAGCAGGCGATCGGGGATAACCTATTATGGCTACACCTTC. It yields the protein CASRRSGITYYGYTF.

This clone was seen only once. Other DNA sequences in the sample encode the same CDR3. The chain links TRBV7-9 to TRBJ2-1, with TRBD2 identical over 15 bases. After removal of 5 bases from V and 9 bases from J, the junction contained 5 bases not matched to a gene. The CDR3 sequence is 15 residues long. Per the germline V gene, CDR1 is SEHNR and CDR2 is FQNEAQ (reference sequence). The CDR3: CASSRTSGGAGEQFF. In DNA, the CDR3 is TGTGCCAGCAGCCGGACTAGCGGGGGGGCGGGTGAGCAGTTCTTC.

This clone came up a few times. A junction boundary mismatches the germline segment, possibly from a read error. V is TRBV5-1 and J is TRBJ2-2, with 9 bases aligning to TRBD2. The CDR3 runs to 15 residues. The germline V gene encodes CDR1 SGHRS and CDR2 YFSETQ. CDR3 loop: CASSPYQVTSGQLFF. The CDR3 DNA sequence: TGCGCCAGCAGCCCGTATCAAGTTACTAGCGGGCAGCTGTTTTTT.

CDR3 bases: TGTGCCAGCAGCTTAGGCGGAGGGAATTCACCCCTCCACTTT. Amino acids: CASSLGGGNSPLHF. This chain connects TRBV7-8 to TRBJ1-6; the D is unclear. The CDR3 spans 14 residues. V was clipped by 1 base and J by 7 bases, with 8 bases between them. Germline V gene data show CDR1 as SGHVS and CDR2 as FQNEAQ.

This chain's CDR3 is CASSLDRPSTDTQYF. The CDR3 nucleotides are TGCGCCAGCAGCTTGGACAGACCTAGCACAGATACGCAGTATTTT. This rearrangement joins TRBV5-1 to TRBJ2-3; D remains ambiguous. This CDR3 is 15 amino acids long. V lost 0 bases and J lost 0, with 8 bases in between. In germline, CDR1 is SGHRS, CDR2 YFSETQ. The full variable domain, rest sourced from reference TRBV5-1 and TRBJ2-3, is KAGVTQTPRYLIKTRGQQVTLSCSPISGHRSVSWYQQTPGQGLQFLFEYFSETQRNKGNFPGRFSGRQFSNSRSEMNVSTLELGDSALYLCASSLDRPSTDTQYFGPGTRLTVL.

The rearrangement joins TRBV19 to TRBJ2-3; 10 positions match TRBD2. The germline gives CDR1 LNHDA, CDR2 SQIVND (reference sequence). The junction had 5 bases not matched to a gene; V was cut back by 4 bases and J by 1 base. There are 16 residues in the CDR3. This CDR3 reads CASSNELAGGTDTQYF. The CDR3 DNA reads TGTGCCAGTAGTAATGAGCTAGCGGGGGGCACAGATACGCAGTATTTT.

This rearrangement joins TRBV19 to TRBJ2-5, with D perhaps matching TRBD2 (5 bases). V lost 5 bases and J 7 bases, leaving 14 bases between the germline ends. The CDR3 totals 13 residues. From germline, CDR1 is LNHDA and CDR2 SQIVND (reference sequence). DNA of the CDR3: TGTGCCAGTAGTCCAAGGATTGGAGGGACCCAGTACTTC. This sequence encodes CASSPRIGGTQYF.

V is TRBV5-1 and J is TRBJ2-2, with 9 nucleotides matching TRBD1. Losses at the gene ends were 2 bases for V and 6 bases for J; bases not matched to a gene: 5. Germline V gene sequence: CDR1 SGHRS, CDR2 YFSETQ. The CDR3 totals 15 residues. CDR3 sequence: CASSFDRGAAGELFF. The CDR3 DNA reads as TGCGCCAGCAGCTTTGACAGGGGGGCCGCCGGGGAGCTGTTTTTT.

V usage is TRBV30 and J usage is TRBJ1-2, with D tentatively TRBD1 (5 bases). V dropped 1 base and J dropped 4 bases, with 13 bases sitting between them. The CDR3 has 14 residues. CDR1 is GTSNPN, CDR2 SVGIG, per germline (reference sequence). Here the CDR3 reads CAWSGLGRGYGYTF. In DNA form, the CDR3 reads TGTGCCTGGAGTGGGCTGGGGCGAGGCTATGGCTACACCTTC.

V and J are TRBV4-2 and TRBJ1-2, with 8 bases fitting TRBD1. V dropped 4 bases and J dropped 3; count of bases not matched to a gene: 10. This CDR3 has 16 residues. Germline assignment: CDR1 LGHNA and CDR2 YNFKEQ. The CDR3 coding sequence is TGTGCCAGCAGCCCCCAAGGCACAGGGGGTTACTATGGCTACACCTTC. It encodes CASSPQGTGGYYGYTF.